Included here is one T cell receptor beta chain sequence, with context. Its antigen is as yet unknown. Per germline, CDR1 LGHNA and CDR2 YNFKEQ. The V end was cut by 0 bases, the J end by 0 bases, with 9 bases between. The CDR3 consists of 15 residues. This entry belongs to a study of shared clonotypes between healthy human individuals. Evenly divided among several immunoSEQ plates was the genomic DNA of each subset. Generated by immunoSEQ multiplex PCR, the TCRdb table keeps only in-frame clones and is missing some. The sample consists of 2 million to 3 million clones, approximately 93% of them appearing once. General study results and limits: Across several donors, naive CD4 shared roughly 5.2%, naive CD8 approximately 3.5%, memory CD4 roughly 2.1%, memory CD8 approximately 0.4%.

Memory CD4+ cells were the fraction left after CD45RA+ naive selection. Sequencing was carried out using naive CD4+ T cells from PBMCs. As for subset: CD45RA+ positively selected. The chain recombines TRBV4-2 with TRBJ2-7; D is uncertain. The TCR sequence derives from a man aged 18 to 35 in good health. Some clones in this sample may be carry-over from other donors' samples. DNA for the CDR3: TGTGCCAGCAGCCAAGATCCTAACTTCTCCTACGAGCAGTACTTC. It is translated as CASSQDPNFSYEQYF.